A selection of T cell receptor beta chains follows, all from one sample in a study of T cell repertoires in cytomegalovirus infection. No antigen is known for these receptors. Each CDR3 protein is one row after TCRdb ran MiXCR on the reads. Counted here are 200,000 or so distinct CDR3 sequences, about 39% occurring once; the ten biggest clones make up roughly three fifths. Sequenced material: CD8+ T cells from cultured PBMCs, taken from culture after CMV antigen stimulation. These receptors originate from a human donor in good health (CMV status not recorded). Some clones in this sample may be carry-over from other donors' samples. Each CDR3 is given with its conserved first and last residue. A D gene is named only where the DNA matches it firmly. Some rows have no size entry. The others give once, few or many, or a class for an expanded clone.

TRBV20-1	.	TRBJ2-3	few	TGCAGTGCTAGAGTTGGAGGGGGACAGATTCAGTTCACAGATACGCAGTATTTT	CSARVGGGQIQFTDTQYF
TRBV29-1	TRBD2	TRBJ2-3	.	TGCAGCGTCGAGGGAGGGGACCTGCGCACAGATACGCAGTATTTT	CSVEGGDLRTDTQYF
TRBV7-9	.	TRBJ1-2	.	TGTGCCAGCAGCTTTTTTCAGGCCGACTATGGCTACACCTTC	CASSFFQADYGYTF
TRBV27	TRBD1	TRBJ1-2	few	TGTGCCAGCAGTCCCGGGACAGGTTTCTATGGCTACACCTTC	CASSPGTGFYGYTF
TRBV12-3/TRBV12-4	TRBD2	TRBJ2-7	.	TGTGCCAGCAGTTCCACCGGACTAGCGGGAATTCCCTACGAGCAGTACTTC	CASSSTGLAGIPYEQYF
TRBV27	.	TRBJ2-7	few	TGTGCCAGCTCCACGGGACGTAGCTCCTACGAGCAGTACTTC	CASSTGRSSYEQYF
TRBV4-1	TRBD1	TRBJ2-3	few	TGCGCCAGCAGCCAAAGGCAAGGACAGGGGGGCACAGATACGCAGTATTTT	CASSQRQGQGGTDTQYF
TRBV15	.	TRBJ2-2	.	TGTGCCACCAGCAGAGATTCCACGGGGGCCAACACCGGGGAGCTGTTTTTT	CATSRDSTGANTGELFF
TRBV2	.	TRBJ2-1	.	TGTGCCAGCAGTGATGAGACGACGGGTGAGCAGTTCTTC	CASSDETTGEQFF
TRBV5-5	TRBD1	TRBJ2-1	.	TGTGCCAGCAGCTTGGTAGGGACAGGGATACACAATGAGCAGTTCTTC	CASSLVGTGIHNEQFF
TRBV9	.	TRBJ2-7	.	TGTGCCAGCAGCGACCCGGCTACGGAGCAGTACTTC	CASSDPATEQYF
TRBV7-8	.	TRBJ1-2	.	TGTGCCAGCAGCTTAGCTTCGTTTTTCTATGGCTACACCTTC	CASSLASFFYGYTF
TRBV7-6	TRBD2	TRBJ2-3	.	TGTGCCAGCAGCTTAGCTAGCGGGGGGCCTAGCACAGATACGCAGTATTTT	CASSLASGGPSTDTQYF
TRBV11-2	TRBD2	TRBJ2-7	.	TGTGCCAGCAGCTCCGGACTAGCGACCTCCTACGAGCAGTACTTC	CASSSGLATSYEQYF
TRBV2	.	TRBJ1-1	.	TGTGCCAGCACCGGGCGGGAGAACACTGAAGCTTTCTTT	CASTGRENTEAFF
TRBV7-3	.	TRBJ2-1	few	TGTGCCAGCAGCGAGTCGGGCTCGACCCCTGAGCAGTTCTTC	CASSESGSTPEQFF
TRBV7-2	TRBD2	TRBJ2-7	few	TGTGCCAGCCTGAGCTCGAGCCTAGCGGGCACCTACGAGCAGTACTTC	CASLSSSLAGTYEQYF
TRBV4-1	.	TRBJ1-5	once	TGCGCCAGCAGCCAAGAAACCAGGGGAAGCAATCAGCCCCAGCATTTT	CASSQETRGSNQPQHF
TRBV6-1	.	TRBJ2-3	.	TGTGCCAGCAGTGAAGCGTACGCGGATACGCAGTATTTT	CASSEAYADTQYF
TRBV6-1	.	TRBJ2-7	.	TGTGCCAGCAGTGAAGCGAGCATTCACTCCTACGAGCAGTACTTC	CASSEASIHSYEQYF
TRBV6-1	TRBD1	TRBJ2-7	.	TGTGCCAGCAGTGAACCCCCGGACAGGGGACCATACGAGCAGTACTTC	CASSEPPDRGPYEQYF
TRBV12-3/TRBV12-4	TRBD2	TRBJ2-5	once	TGTGCCAGCAGTTTTATACTAGCGGGGAAAGAGACCCAGTACTTC	CASSFILAGKETQYF
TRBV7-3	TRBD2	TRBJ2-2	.	TGTGCCAGCAGCGGAGAGACTAGCGGGGATACCGGGGAGCTGTTTTTT	CASSGETSGDTGELFF
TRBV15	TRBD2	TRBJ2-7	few	TGTGCCACCGGACCGGCGGGAGGCCTCTCCCACGAGCAGTACTTC	CATGPAGGLSHEQYF
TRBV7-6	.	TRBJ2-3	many	TGTGCCAGCAGCTTAGAGGTGGGGGGCACAGATACGCAGTATTTT	CASSLEVGGTDTQYF
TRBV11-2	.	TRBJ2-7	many	TGTGCCAGCAGCTTAGGCAGAGCCTACGAGCAGTACTTC	CASSLGRAYEQYF
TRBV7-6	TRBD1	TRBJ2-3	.	TGTGCCAGCAGCTTAGAGATGTGGCAGGGGGAGACCTTAGGAGATACGCAGTATTTT	CASSLEMWQGETLGDTQYF
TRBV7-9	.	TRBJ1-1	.	TGTGCCAGCAGCTTAGTGTCCGGGCTCAGCCATTTAAACACTGAAGCTTTCTTT	CASSLVSGLSHLNTEAFF
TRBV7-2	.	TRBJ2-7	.	TGTGCCAGCAGCTTAGTCACGGGTTACATAACCTACGAGCAGTACTTC	CASSLVTGYITYEQYF
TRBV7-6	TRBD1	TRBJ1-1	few	TGTGCCAGCAGCCCACTAACTGGACAGGCGGAGAACACTGAAGCTTTCTTT	CASSPLTGQAENTEAFF
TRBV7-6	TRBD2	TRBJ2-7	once	TGTGCCAGCAGCTCCGGACTAGCGGGGGGCCTCTACGAGCAGTACTTC	CASSSGLAGGLYEQYF
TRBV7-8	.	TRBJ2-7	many	TGTGCCAGCAGCCCAGGACCTTCCTACGAGCAGTACTTC	CASSPGPSYEQYF
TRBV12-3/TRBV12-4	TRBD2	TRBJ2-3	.	TGTGCCAGCAGTTCGCCTTTAGCGGGAGGGAATGCAGATACGCAGTATTTT	CASSSPLAGGNADTQYF
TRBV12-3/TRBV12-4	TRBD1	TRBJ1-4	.	TGTGCCAGCAGTATATCCCGGGACAGGGATAATGAAAAACTGTTTTTT	CASSISRDRDNEKLFF
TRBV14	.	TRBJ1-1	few	TGTGCCAGCAGCCAAGCTTGGACTGAAGCTTTCTTT	CASSQAWTEAFF
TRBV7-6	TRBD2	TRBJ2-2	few	TGTGCCAGCAGCCCGCCTAGCGGGAGATCAAACGGGGAGCTGTTTTTT	CASSPPSGRSNGELFF
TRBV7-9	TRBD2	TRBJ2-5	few	TGTGCCAGCAGCTTAGTTACTAGCGGCCAAGAGACCCAGTACTTC	CASSLVTSGQETQYF
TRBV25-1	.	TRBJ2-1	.	TGTGCCAGCAGTGAATTGGAGGAACGCGGATTCAATGAGCAGTTCTTC	CASSELEERGFNEQFF
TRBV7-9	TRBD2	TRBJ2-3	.	TGTGCCAGCAGCTTTCCGAGCCCTAGCGGGACTAGCACAGATACGCAGTATTTT	CASSFPSPSGTSTDTQYF
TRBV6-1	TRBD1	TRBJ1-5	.	TGTGCCAGCAGGTTCGGGACAGGGGGTTTTCAGCCCCAGCATTTT	CASRFGTGGFQPQHF
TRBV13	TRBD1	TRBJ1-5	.	TGTGCCAGCAGCTTAGGCAGGGGGACAGGGGAACGAGGCAATCAGCCCCGGCATTTT	CASSLGRGTGERGNQPRHF
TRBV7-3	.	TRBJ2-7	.	TGTGCCAGCAGCACCATGGGAAGGGGTTACGAGCAGTACTTC	CASSTMGRGYEQYF
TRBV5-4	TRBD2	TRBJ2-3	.	TGTGCCAGCAGCACGGGACTAGCGGGGAATCGACATACGCAGTATTTT	CASSTGLAGNRHTQYF